A selection of T cell receptor beta chains follows, all from one sample in a study of human T cells and chemical hapten exposure. TCRdb fed the RACE reads into MiXCR, producing one record per CDR3 protein. Counted here are 190,000 or so distinct CDR3 sequences, roughly 30% occurring once; the ten biggest clones make up under 3%. The material was whole blood, obtained in connection with sensitization to the hapten diphenylcyclopropenone (DPC). The origin of the receptors is a woman in her twenties or thirties with alopecia areata. Some clones in this sample may be carry-over from other donors' samples. Both conserved end residues are part of each CDR3. D genes are given only for firm matches. Expanded clones are given a class, and other clones once, few, many or no size at all.

d_gene	abundance	j_gene	v_gene	CDR3aa	CDR3nt
TRBD2	.	TRBJ2-7	TRBV20-1	CSVTGGSYEQYF	TGCAGTGTTACGGGGGGGTCCTACGAGCAGTACTTC
.	few	TRBJ2-7	TRBV7-6	CASSAWGRDAYEQYF	TGTGCCAGCAGCGCCTGGGGGCGGGATGCCTACGAGCAGTACTTC
.	few	TRBJ1-1	TRBV29-1	CSVAGQGVTLDEAFF	TGCAGCGTTGCTGGGCAGGGAGTAACCTTAGATGAAGCTTTCTTT
.	.	TRBJ2-3	TRBV29-1	CSVAGTDTQYF	TGCAGCGTTGCTGGCACAGATACGCAGTATTTT
TRBD2	few	TRBJ2-1	TRBV6-2/TRBV6-3	CASSYFQRGSYNEQFF	TGTGCCAGCAGTTACTTCCAGCGGGGCTCTTACAATGAGCAGTTCTTC
TRBD1	.	TRBJ2-5	TRBV2	CASIEYRGRQETQYF	TGTGCCAGCATCGAATACAGGGGCAGGCAAGAGACCCAGTACTTC
.	once	TRBJ2-1	TRBV25-1	CASSDLLVNSYNEQFF	TGTGCCAGCAGTGATCTCTTGGTTAACTCCTACAATGAGCAGTTCTTC
TRBD1	few	TRBJ2-5	TRBV14	CASSPYAQGLETQYF	TGTGCCAGCAGCCCATATGCACAGGGGCTTGAGACCCAGTACTTC
TRBD1	.	TRBJ1-1	TRBV6-5	CASSLLQGLNTEAFF	TGTGCCAGCAGTCTACTACAGGGGTTGAACACTGAAGCTTTCTTT
.	.	TRBJ2-6	TRBV7-2	CASSFYSGANVLTF	TGTGCCAGCAGCTTCTACTCTGGGGCCAACGTCCTGACTTTC
TRBD1	few	TRBJ2-5	TRBV28	CASSSGQAETQYF	TGTGCCAGCAGTTCTGGACAGGCAGAGACCCAGTACTTC
.	many	TRBJ2-2	TRBV2	CASGGGANTGELFF	TGTGCCAGCGGTGGTGGGGCCAACACCGGGGAGCTGTTTTTT
TRBD2	few	TRBJ2-2	TRBV12-3/TRBV12-4	CASSQTGTRVEVNTGELFF	TGTGCCAGCAGTCAAACCGGGACTAGGGTCGAAGTAAACACCGGGGAGCTGTTTTTT
.	few	TRBJ2-1	TRBV28	CASSLVSTSYNEQFF	TGTGCCAGCAGTTTGGTTAGTACGTCCTACAATGAGCAGTTCTTC
.	.	TRBJ2-6	TRBV21-1	CASSSGQGKVLVLTF	TGTGCCAGCAGCAGCGGACAGGGGAAAGTTCTCGTCCTGACTTTC
TRBD1	.	TRBJ2-7	TRBV10-3	CAISPGTGSYEQYF	TGTGCCATCAGCCCCGGGACAGGGTCCTACGAGCAGTACTTC
.	.	TRBJ2-2	TRBV27	CASSRTLGRTGATGELFF	TGTGCCAGCAGTCGGACCTTAGGGAGGACAGGAGCCACCGGGGAGCTGTTTTTT
TRBD2	.	TRBJ2-3	TRBV4-1	CASSQIAGSTTDTQYF	TGCGCCAGCAGCCAAATAGCGGGATCCACTACAGATACGCAGTATTTT
.	.	TRBJ1-2	TRBV7-2	CASSLVWDTYGYTF	TGTGCCAGCAGCTTAGTCTGGGACACCTATGGCTACACCTTC
.	.	TRBJ2-1	TRBV7-2	CASSPWGRGDEQFF	TGTGCCAGCAGTCCCTGGGGACGCGGGGATGAGCAGTTCTTC
.	few	TRBJ1-1	TRBV6-6	CASRRGGDTEAFF	TGTGCCAGCAGACGCGGAGGGGACACTGAAGCTTTCTTT
.	.	TRBJ1-2	TRBV28	CASSLGGPELGYTF	TGTGCCAGCAGTTTAGGCGGACCCGAATTAGGCTACACCTTC
TRBD1	few	TRBJ2-1	TRBV20-1	CSARDDRGRWNEQFF	TGCAGTGCTAGAGACGACAGGGGAAGATGGAATGAGCAGTTCTTC
.	.	TRBJ2-1	TRBV2	CASSESKGGEQFF	TGTGCCAGCAGTGAGTCGAAGGGGGGTGAGCAGTTCTTC
TRBD1	.	TRBJ2-2	TRBV5-6	CASSMTGGGWNTGELFF	TGTGCCAGCAGCATGACAGGGGGCGGATGGAACACCGGGGAGCTGTTTTTT
.	few	TRBJ1-2	TRBV28	CASSSTIRSWGYTF	TGTGCCAGCAGTTCAACCATCAGATCGTGGGGCTACACCTTC
.	.	TRBJ1-2	TRBV5-4	CASSLAGALKTLGYTF	TGTGCCAGCAGCTTGGCGGGAGCCCTAAAAACCCTTGGCTACACCTTC
.	.	TRBJ1-1	TRBV29-1	CSVKQANTEAFF	TGCAGCGTTAAACAGGCGAACACTGAAGCTTTCTTT
.	.	TRBJ1-4	TRBV11-3	CASSLSEGEKLFF	TGTGCCAGCAGCTTAAGCGAGGGTGAAAAACTGTTTTTT
.	few	TRBJ1-2	TRBV4-1	CASSQFRGVNYGYTF	TGCGCCAGCAGCCAATTTCGAGGGGTTAACTATGGCTACACCTTC
.	.	TRBJ1-5	TRBV7-9	CASSYDGPNQPQHF	TGTGCCAGCAGCTACGACGGTCCGAATCAGCCCCAGCATTTT
TRBD1	once	TRBJ1-1	TRBV7-9	CASSFGGQTEAFF	TGTGCCAGCAGCTTTGGGGGACAGACTGAAGCTTTCTTT
.	few	TRBJ2-1	TRBV20-1	CSPFNGANNEQFF	TGCAGTCCTTTTAACGGGGCAAACAATGAGCAGTTCTTC
TRBD1	many	TRBJ2-1	TRBV4-1	CASSRIGTGSYNEQFF	TGCGCCAGCAGCCGAATAGGGACAGGGAGCTACAATGAGCAGTTCTTC
.	.	TRBJ2-1	TRBV7-2	CASSLDRQNEQFF	TGTGCCAGCAGCCTAGACAGGCAGAATGAGCAGTTCTTC
.	few	TRBJ2-2	TRBV29-1	CSVKRNTGELFF	TGCAGCGTAAAGAGAAACACCGGGGAGCTGTTTTTT
.	.	TRBJ1-1	TRBV10-1	CASSEAPGRSTEAFF	TGCGCCAGCAGTGAGGCACCGGGGAGAAGCACTGAAGCTTTCTTT
.	.	TRBJ1-5	TRBV28	CASRRYREPLLEPQHF	TGTGCCAGCAGAAGATACAGGGAGCCGTTATTAGAGCCCCAGCATTTT
TRBD2	.	TRBJ2-1	TRBV5-1	CASRASGRSVDNEQFF	TGCGCCAGCAGGGCTAGCGGGAGAAGTGTGGACAATGAGCAGTTCTTC
.	few	TRBJ1-5	TRBV2	CASSEESTWYSNQPQHF	TGTGCCAGCAGTGAAGAGTCGACATGGTATAGCAATCAGCCCCAGCATTTT
.	few	TRBJ1-5	TRBV29-1	CSVRDSNQPQHF	TGCAGCGTTCGGGATAGCAATCAGCCCCAGCATTTT
TRBD1	.	TRBJ1-1	TRBV7-2	CASSLEDRANTEAFF	TGTGCCAGCAGCTTAGAGGACAGGGCGAACACTGAAGCTTTCTTT
TRBD2	few	TRBJ2-5	TRBV7-2	CASSPGLAGGRRETQYF	TGTGCCAGCAGCCCCGGACTAGCGGGGGGTCGGAGGGAGACCCAGTACTTC
TRBD1	.	TRBJ1-4	TRBV7-9	CASSRTGATNEKLFF	TGTGCCAGCAGCCGGACAGGGGCGACTAATGAAAAACTGTTTTTT
.	.	TRBJ1-1	TRBV30	CAWSVRVVGNRRTEAFF	TGTGCCTGGAGTGTACGGGTCGTGGGAAACCGAAGGACTGAAGCTTTCTTT
TRBD1	once	TRBJ2-7	TRBV5-1	CTSSPDGTGVYEQYF	TGCACCAGCAGCCCAGACGGGACAGGGGTGTACGAGCAGTACTTC
.	once	TRBJ1-1	TRBV9	CASSVAEGTAFF	TGTGCCAGCAGCGTAGCGGAGGGTACGGCTTTCTTT
TRBD1	.	TRBJ2-2	TRBV12-3/TRBV12-4	CASSSDRVRTGELFF	TGTGCCAGCAGCTCCGACAGGGTACGGACCGGGGAGCTGTTTTTT
.	.	TRBJ1-1	TRBV27	CASSLSVGRIEAFF	TGTGCCAGCAGTTTATCGGTGGGACGCATAGAAGCTTTCTTT
.	few	TRBJ1-1	TRBV29-1	CSVEVGSGTEAFF	TGCAGCGTTGAGGTGGGGTCCGGCACTGAAGCTTTCTTT
TRBD2	few	TRBJ2-5	TRBV27	CASSLSGGLQETQYF	TGTGCCAGCAGTTTGTCGGGGGGACTCCAAGAGACCCAGTACTTC
TRBD1	.	TRBJ2-1	TRBV7-9	CASSGTRQGTSYNEQFF	TGTGCCAGCAGCGGGACGAGACAGGGCACCTCCTACAATGAGCAGTTCTTC
TRBD1	.	TRBJ1-1	TRBV29-1	CSGGGRQGTEAFF	TGCAGCGGAGGGGGGCGACAGGGGACGGAAGCTTTCTTT
.	few	TRBJ1-1	TRBV20-1	CSATRGIYAEAFF	TGCAGTGCTACCAGGGGTATTTACGCTGAAGCTTTCTTT
TRBD1	.	TRBJ2-3	TRBV29-1	CSVERTGNTDTQYF	TGCAGCGTTGAGCGGACAGGGAACACAGATACGCAGTATTTT